This T cell receptor (beta chain) was recorded in a study of blood T cell repertoires in COVID-19. Looking at the study overall: Specimens from acute and convalescent COVID-19 originated in the United States, Italy and Spain. PBMCs, B-cell-depleted T cells, or T cells provided the cDNA or gDNA that made up the material.

This CDR3 comprises 13 residues. The germline gives CDR1 SEHNR, CDR2 FQNEAQ (reference sequence). Trimming took 5 bases from V and 2 from J, leaving 8 bases between them. In the original processing: Cell counts per sample came from amplifying reference gene primers. Generated by immunoSEQ multiplex PCR, the TCRdb table keeps only in-frame clones and is missing some. That table is the source of V, J and clone size, and D and trimming were worked out from the DNA. The sample includes approximately 51,000 clones, about 88% of them seen just once. Sequencing used peripheral blood. This chain joins TRBV7-9 and TRBJ2-3, with D unresolved. The origin of this receptor is a man aged 35-49 years with active COVID-19. The CDR3 loop is CASSPGSTDTQYF. The DNA of the CDR3 is TGTGCCAGCAGCCCCGGGTCCACAGATACGCAGTATTTT.